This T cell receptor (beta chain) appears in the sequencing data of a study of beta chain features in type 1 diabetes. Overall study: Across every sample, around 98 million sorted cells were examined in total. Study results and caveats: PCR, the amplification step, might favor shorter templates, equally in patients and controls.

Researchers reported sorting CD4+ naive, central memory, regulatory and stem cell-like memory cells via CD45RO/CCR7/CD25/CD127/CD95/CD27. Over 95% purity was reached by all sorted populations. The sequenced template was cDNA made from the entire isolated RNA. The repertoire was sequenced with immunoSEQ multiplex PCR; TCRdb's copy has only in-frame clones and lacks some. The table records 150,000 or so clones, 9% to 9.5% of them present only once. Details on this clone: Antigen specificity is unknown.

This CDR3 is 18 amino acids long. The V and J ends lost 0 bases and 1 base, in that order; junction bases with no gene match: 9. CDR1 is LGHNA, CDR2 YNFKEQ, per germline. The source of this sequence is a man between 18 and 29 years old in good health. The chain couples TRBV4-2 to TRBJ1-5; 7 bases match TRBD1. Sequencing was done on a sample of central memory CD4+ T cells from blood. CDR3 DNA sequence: TGTGCCAGCAGCCAAGATATAATCGGGACAGCCAGCAATCAGCCCCAGCATTTT. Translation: CASSQDIIGTASNQPQHF.